This passage covers 18 T cell receptor beta chains from one sample sequenced in a study of blood T cell repertoires in COVID-19. The assay was immunoSEQ multiplex PCR, and TCRdb's table has in-frame clones only and misses some. The sample has about 250,000 clones; around nine tenths are singletons. Sequencing input: peripheral blood. All receptors come from a man between 25 and 39 years old with acute or convalescent COVID-19.

This rearrangement joins TRBV7-9 to TRBJ1-4; TRBD1 matches 12 bases. Germline trimming cut 5 bases from V and 7 bases from J; bases unmatched to any gene: 5. CDR3 length: 15 amino acids. Per germline, CDR1 SEHNR and CDR2 FQNEAQ (reference sequence). This CDR3 reads CASSLGGQGAEKLFF. CDR3 coding DNA: TGTGCCAGCAGCCTCGGGGGACAGGGGGCTGAAAAACTGTTTTTT.

The rearrangement links TRBV24-1 to TRBJ2-5, with D perhaps TRBD2 (6 bases). Per the germline V gene, CDR1 is KGHDR and CDR2 is SFDVKD. The V and J ends lost 3 bases and 3 bases respectively, with 13 bases between them. The CDR3 covers 15 residues. CDR3 in amino acids: CATSDTRDREETQYF. The CDR3 DNA reads TGTGCCACCAGTGATACGCGGGATAGGGAAGAGACCCAGTACTTC.

J is TRBJ1-3 and V is TRBV15, with a weak D call TRBD1 (5 bases). Looked up from germline, CDR1 is LNHNV and CDR2 is YYDKDF (reference sequence). This CDR3 region has 15 residues. The V and J ends lost 0 bases and 0 bases respectively, with 6 bases between them. CDR3 bases: TGTGCCACCAGCAGAGACAGGGCCTCTGGAAACACCATATATTTT. This gives the protein CATSRDRASGNTIYF.

The rearrangement joins TRBV12-5 to TRBJ2-2; D may be TRBD2 (6 bases). V was shortened by 2 bases and J by 2 bases, with 27 bases between the two germline ends. Germline V gene sequence: CDR1 LGHNT, CDR2 FRNRAP. CDR3 length: 21 residues. This CDR3 is CASGLFLFIRIGTENTGELFF. The CDR3 bases are TGTGCTAGTGGTTTGTTTCTTTTCATCCGGATTGGGACTGAAAACACCGGGGAGCTGTTTTTT. The full variable domain, its missing parts supplied by reference TRBV12-5 and TRBJ2-2, is DARVTQTPRHKVTEMGQEVTMRCQPILGHNTVFWYRQTMMQGLELLAYFRNRAPLDDSGMPKDRFSAEMPDATLATLKIQPSEPRDSAVYFCASGLFLFIRIGTENTGELFFGEGSRLTVL.

This clone was picked up one time. The chain is built from TRBV28 and TRBJ1-5, with TRBD1 identical over 7 bases. The CDR3 consists of 15 residues. The V segment lost 7 bases and the J segment 4 bases; nucleotides outside the gene matches: 10. The germline V gene encodes CDR1 MDHEN and CDR2 SYDVKM. The CDR3 nucleotides read TGTGCCAGCACTCCACAGGGGATGGTTAATCAGCCCCAGCATTTT. It yields the protein CASTPQGMVNQPQHF.

V gene TRBV7-2 combines with J gene TRBJ2-3; 7 bases match TRBD2. CDR3 length: 17 amino acids. J lost 0 bases, V lost 3 bases, and 9 bases had no gene match. Per the germline V gene, CDR1 is SGHTA and CDR2 is FQGNSA. The CDR3 region has the DNA TGTGCCAGCAGCTTGGGCGGGGGTGGCCCTAGCACAGATACGCAGTATTTT. Its translation: CASSLGGGGPSTDTQYF.

V is TRBV19 and J is TRBJ1-2; D might be TRBD1 (6 bases). The CDR3 loop spans 13 amino acids. V shed 7 bases and J shed 5 bases, with 14 bases lying between them. Per the germline V gene, CDR1 is LNHDA and CDR2 is SQIVND (reference sequence). CDR3 region: CASIGAQGYGYTF. The CDR3 region has the DNA TGTGCCAGTATAGGGGCCCAGGGGTATGGCTACACCTTC.

The chain joins TRBV5-1 to TRBJ2-3; TRBD1 matches 9 bases. The CDR3 consists of 15 residues. Germline assignment: CDR1 SGHRS and CDR2 YFSETQ. The V gene end was trimmed by 3 bases and the J gene end by 4 bases; junction bases not matched to a gene: 6. CDR3 protein: CASSSPGQGSDTQYF. The CDR3 DNA follows: TGCGCCAGCAGCTCACCGGGACAGGGCTCAGATACGCAGTATTTT.

The rearrangement uses TRBV30 and TRBJ2-1; 7 bases agree with TRBD2. The germline CDR1 and CDR2 sequences are GTSNPN and SVGIG (reference sequence). V was pared by 5 bases and J by 0 bases, with 13 bases of the junction left unmatched. The CDR3 spans 17 residues. CDR3 in DNA: TGTGCCTGGTCTGGGGGGGTAGCGAGGAGCTCCTACAATGAGCAGTTCTTC. Protein product: CAWSGGVARSSYNEQFF.

The V and J genes are TRBV5-1 and TRBJ1-6, with 7 bases aligning to TRBD1. The CDR3 runs to 14 residues. Germline CDR1 reads SGHRS; CDR2 reads YFSETQ. Trimming at V came to 4 bases and at J to 8 bases, leaving 6 bases not matched to a gene. The CDR3 bases are TGCGCCAGCAGCCTAGGACAGGTCTATTCACCCCTCCACTTT. It yields the protein CASSLGQVYSPLHF.

The chain is built from TRBV5-1 and TRBJ2-2; D uncertain. V gave up 2 bases and J gave up 0 bases, with 8 bases separating them. The CDR3 is made up of 15 amino acids. Germline CDR1 SGHRS, CDR2 YFSETQ. CDR3 nucleotide sequence: TGCGCCAGCAGCTTTCGTCAGACGAACACCGGGGAGCTGTTTTTT. It is translated as CASSFRQTNTGELFF.

The chain recombines TRBV6-5 with TRBJ2-2, with D perhaps TRBD2 (6 bases). CDR1 and CDR2 (germline): MNHEY, SVGAGI. The CDR3 loop spans 15 amino acids. Trimming shortened V by 6 bases and J by 5 bases, and 16 bases separated the two germline ends. The CDR3 region is CASREDYKGTGELFF. For the CDR3, the DNA is TGTGCCAGCAGGGAGGACTATAAGGGGACCGGGGAGCTGTTTTTT.

V gene TRBV11-2 combines with J gene TRBJ1-4; 8 bases are a match to TRBD1. V was clipped by 5 bases and J by 5 bases; unmatched bases: 7. This CDR3 contains 15 residues. Germline-derived CDR1 and CDR2 are SGHAT and FQNNGV. This CDR3 reads CASSALDRGNEKLFF. The CDR3 nucleotides are TGTGCCAGCAGCGCCTTAGACAGGGGAAATGAAAAACTGTTTTTT.

The chain uses TRBV4-2 and TRBJ1-3, with a weak D call TRBD1 (5 bases). This CDR3 contains 17 residues. Trimming stripped 0 bases from V and 7 bases from J, with 19 bases between. Germline assignment: CDR1 LGHNA and CDR2 YNFKEQ. The DNA of the CDR3 is TGTGCCAGCAGCCAAGATGGTACAGGCCGGGGGTCGAACACCATATATTTT. Protein sequence: CASSQDGTGRGSNTIYF.

The chain links TRBV5-1 to TRBJ2-4; possible D gene TRBD1, 7 bases. Germline values: CDR1 SGHRS, CDR2 YFSETQ. The CDR3 totals 14 residues. V was pared by 4 bases and J by 12 bases, with 20 bases between. CDR3 amino acids: CASSTGGGRDSQYF. The DNA of the CDR3 is TGCGCCAGCAGCACCGGAGGGGGGCGGGACAGTCAGTACTTC. Full variable domain (outside the CDR3, taken from reference TRBV5-1 and TRBJ2-4): KAGVTQTPRYLIKTRGQQVTLSCSPISGHRSVSWYQQTPGQGLQFLFEYFSETQRNKGNFPGRFSGRQFSNSRSEMNVSTLELGDSALYLCASSTGGGRDSQYFGAGTRLSVL.

The V gene is TRBV4-1, the J gene TRBJ2-1; TRBD1 agrees at 8 bases. The CDR3 runs 14 residues. V dropped 7 bases and J dropped 4; count of bases not matched to a gene: 6. CDR1 is MGHRA, CDR2 YSYEKL, per germline. The CDR3 region is CASKGNRGYNEQFF. The DNA for the CDR3 is TGCGCCAGCAAAGGTAACAGGGGGTACAATGAGCAGTTCTTC.

The table lists this clone with a few counts. The chain carries TRBV29-1 and TRBJ2-2; unclear D gene. The CDR3 contains 18 residues. V lost 4 bases and J 5 bases, leaving 26 bases between the germline ends. The germline V gene encodes CDR1 SQVTM and CDR2 ANQGSEA. The CDR3 region has the DNA TGCAGCGTTGCAACCTCGATAGTAGACTCCGAAGTGACCGGGGAGCTGTTTTTT. It encodes CSVATSIVDSEVTGELFF.

V usage is TRBV5-1 and J usage is TRBJ2-3, with TRBD2 identical over 13 bases. Germline lookup yields CDR1 SGHRS and CDR2 YFSETQ. The CDR3 is made up of 18 amino acids. The V segment lost 0 bases and the J segment 2 bases; nucleotides outside the gene matches: 6. The CDR3 loop reads CASSLGGLAGSLTDTQYF. CDR3 DNA: TGCGCCAGCAGCTTGGGGGGACTAGCGGGATCTCTCACAGATACGCAGTATTTT.